A single sample gave rise to the 15 T cell receptor beta chains below, sequenced in a study of technical replicates of blood from several donors. TCRdb keeps only in-frame clones here, not all; method: immunoSEQ multiplex PCR. Of approximately 85,000 clones in the sample, approximately 95% were seen once. Source material: T cells isolated from PBMCs. All receptors derive from a human donor in good health.

DNA for the CDR3: TGTGCCAGCAGTTTGACAGTTCAGCCCCAGCATTTT. Residues: CASSLTVQPQHF. This chain connects TRBV28 to TRBJ1-5, with D possibly TRBD1 on 5 matching bases. V was cut by 3 bases and J by 6 bases, with 6 bases left in between. The CDR3 runs to 12 residues. Germline V lookup: CDR1 MDHEN, CDR2 SYDVKM.

This chain connects TRBV7-6 to TRBJ1-2; the match to TRBD1 covers 7 bases. Trimming at V came to 1 base and at J to 2 bases, leaving 7 bases not matched to a gene. CDR1 and CDR2 from the germline V gene are SGHVS and FNYEAQ. CDR3 length: 16 residues. This chain's CDR3 is CASSLGSSTGNYGYTF. The CDR3 bases are TGTGCCAGCAGCTTAGGAAGCTCGACAGGGAACTATGGCTACACCTTC.

The rearrangement uses TRBV9 and TRBJ1-1; tentatively, D is TRBD1 (5 bases). The CDR3 length is 14 residues. The V gene lost 1 base and the J gene lost 0 bases, with 7 bases spanning the gap. The germline gives CDR1 SGDLS, CDR2 YYNGEE. The CDR3 nucleotides are TGTGCCAGCAGCGTAACAGGAATGAACACTGAAGCTTTCTTT. Its translation is CASSVTGMNTEAFF.

The sample holds one count of this clone. The chain couples TRBV11-3 to TRBJ2-1; TRBD2 might be the D (6 bases). From germline, CDR1 is SGHNT and CDR2 YENEEA. This CDR3 has 14 residues. Between the trimmed V and J ends, which lost 8 bases and 8 bases, there was a span of 19 bases. The CDR3 DNA follows: TGTGCCAGCGGAGGGGACTCGTCTGGGGATGAGCAGTTCTTC. Translated: CASGGDSSGDEQFF.

The chain employs TRBV5-1 and TRBJ2-1, with 8 bases fitting TRBD1. Trimming took 4 bases from V and 4 from J; bases not matched to a gene: 16. The CDR3 spans 18 residues. Looked up from germline, CDR1 is SGHRS and CDR2 is YFSETQ. Here the CDR3 DNA reads TGCGCCAGCAGCCCTTGGGGGCCCGGGACAGGCGATTACAATGAGCAGTTCTTC. This gives the protein CASSPWGPGTGDYNEQFF.

The V gene is TRBV2, the J gene TRBJ2-4; weak D call: TRBD1 (6 bases). The CDR3 runs to 17 residues. Germline-derived CDR1 and CDR2 are SNHLY and FYNNEI. V shed 1 base and J shed 0 bases, with 13 bases lying between them. For the CDR3, the DNA is TGTGCCAGCAGTGAAGTGGATCGGACAGTAGCCAAAAACATTCAGTACTTC. Translating it yields CASSEVDRTVAKNIQYF.

The rearrangement links TRBV10-2 to TRBJ1-1; a possible D gene is TRBD1 (6 bases). CDR3 length equals 15 residues. Germline V gene data show CDR1 as WSHSY and CDR2 as SAAADI. Deletions cut 7 bases from V and 7 bases from J, with 22 bases between. The CDR3 region has the DNA TGCGCCAGCACTCAATTGACAGGTTTACGGAGTGAAGCTTTCTTT. The encoded protein is CASTQLTGLRSEAFF.

The gene calls are TRBV5-8 and TRBJ1-2; 9 bases match TRBD1. J gave up 4 bases and V 4 bases, and 5 bases lay outside the gene matches. This CDR3 comprises 14 residues. Per the germline V gene, CDR1 is SGHTS and CDR2 is YDEGEE. The CDR3 nucleotides read TGTGCCAGCAGCCCCCGGACAGGGGCCTATGGCTACACCTTC. It codes for CASSPRTGAYGYTF.

This chain joins TRBV10-2 and TRBJ2-7; 7 nucleotides agree with TRBD2. CDR3 length: 10 amino acids. With V trimmed by 6 bases and J by 12 bases, 5 bases remained unmatched. CDR1 and CDR2 from the germline V gene are WSHSY and SAAADI. The chain's CDR3 is CASSETSPYF. DNA of the CDR3: TGCGCCAGCAGCGAGACTAGCCCGTACTTC.

The gene calls are TRBV20-1 and TRBJ2-1; D is undetermined. CDR1 is DFQATT and CDR2 is SNEGSKA in the germline V gene (reference sequence). Trimming removed 4 bases at V and 5 bases at J, with 6 bases between. The CDR3 sequence is 11 residues long. CDR3 in DNA: TGCAGTGCTACCTACGACAATGAGCAGTTCTTC. Translating gives CSATYDNEQFF.

The chain is built from TRBV18 and TRBJ1-5; the D gene is possibly TRBD1 (6 bases). V lost 4 bases to trimming and J lost 0 bases, with 16 bases between them. This CDR3 has 17 residues. The germline V gene has CDR1 KGHSH and CDR2 LQKENI. The CDR3 loop reads CASSRIQGRDSNQPQHF. CDR3 DNA: TGTGCCAGCTCACGAATACAGGGACGGGATAGCAATCAGCCCCAGCATTTT.

V and J are TRBV11-2 and TRBJ2-7; 9 positions agree with TRBD1. Trimming at V came to 5 bases and at J to 4 bases, leaving 6 bases not matched to a gene. Germline values: CDR1 SGHAT, CDR2 FQNNGV. This CDR3 contains 14 residues. CDR3 nucleotides: TGTGCCAGCAGCCCCGGGACAGGGAAATACGAGCAGTACTTC. Protein sequence: CASSPGTGKYEQYF.

The rearrangement links TRBV14 to TRBJ2-1; 11 bases map to TRBD2. CDR1 and CDR2 from the germline V gene are SGHDN and FVKESK. The trim removed 5 bases at V and 3 bases at J, leaving 3 bases unmatched. There are 15 residues in the CDR3. CDR3 sequence reads: CASSMLAGGYNEQFF. CDR3 DNA: TGTGCCAGCAGCATGCTAGCGGGAGGCTACAATGAGCAGTTCTTC.

The genes are TRBV2 and TRBJ2-3, with no clear D. The CDR3 is 15 residues long. Germline assignment: CDR1 SNHLY and CDR2 FYNNEI. Deletions cut 4 bases from V and 4 bases from J, with 15 bases between. CDR3 DNA sequence: TGTGCCAGCAGTGTACTCGGCAGCGTGGCAGATACGCAGTATTTT. Translating it yields CASSVLGSVADTQYF. Full variable domain (outside the CDR3, taken from reference TRBV2 and TRBJ2-3): EPEVTQTPSHQVTQMGQEVILRCVPISNHLYFYWYRQILGQKVEFLVSFYNNEISEKSEIFDDQFSVERPDGSNFTLKIRSTKLEDSAMYFCASSVLGSVADTQYFGPGTRLTVL.

This chain joins TRBV7-2 and TRBJ2-1; 9 positions match TRBD2. The germline gives CDR1 SGHTA, CDR2 FQGNSA. With 8 bases clipped from V and 2 bases from J, the junction kept 7 bases outside the gene matches. The CDR3 length is 15 residues. The CDR3 region is CASHVSGRTYNEQFF. DNA of the CDR3: TGTGCCAGCCACGTAAGCGGGAGGACCTACAATGAGCAGTTCTTC.